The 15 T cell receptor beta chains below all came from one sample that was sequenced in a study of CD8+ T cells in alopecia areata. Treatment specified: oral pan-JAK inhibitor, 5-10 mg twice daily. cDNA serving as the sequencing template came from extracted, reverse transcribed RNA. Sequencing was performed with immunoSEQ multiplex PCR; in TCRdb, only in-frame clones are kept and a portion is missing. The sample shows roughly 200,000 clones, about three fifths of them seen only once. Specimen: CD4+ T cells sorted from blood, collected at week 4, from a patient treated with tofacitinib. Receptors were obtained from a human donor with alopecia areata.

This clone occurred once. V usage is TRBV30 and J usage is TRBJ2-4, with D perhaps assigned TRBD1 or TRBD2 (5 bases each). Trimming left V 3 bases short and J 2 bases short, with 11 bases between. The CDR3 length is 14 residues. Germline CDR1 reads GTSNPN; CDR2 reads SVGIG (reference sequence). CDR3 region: CAWRQWGTKNIQYF. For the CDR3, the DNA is TGTGCCTGGAGGCAGTGGGGGACCAAAAACATTCAGTACTTC. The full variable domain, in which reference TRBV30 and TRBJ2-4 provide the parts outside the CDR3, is SQTIHQWPATLVQPVGSPLSLECTVEGTSNPNLYWYRQAAGRGLQLLFYSVGIGQISSEVPQNLSASRPQDRQFILSSKKLLLSDSGFYLCAWRQWGTKNIQYFGAGTRLSVL.

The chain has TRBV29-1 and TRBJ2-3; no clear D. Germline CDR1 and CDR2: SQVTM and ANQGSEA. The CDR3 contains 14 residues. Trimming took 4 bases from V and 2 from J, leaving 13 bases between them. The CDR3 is CSVVWMFVTDTQYF. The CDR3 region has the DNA TGCAGCGTTGTATGGATGTTCGTCACAGATACGCAGTATTTT.

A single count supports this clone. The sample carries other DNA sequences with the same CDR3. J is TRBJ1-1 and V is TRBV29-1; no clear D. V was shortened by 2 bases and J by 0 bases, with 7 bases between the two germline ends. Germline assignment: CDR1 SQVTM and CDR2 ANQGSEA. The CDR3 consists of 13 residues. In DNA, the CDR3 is TGCAGCGTTGAACGCCAACTGAACACTGAAGCTTTCTTT. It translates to CSVERQLNTEAFF.

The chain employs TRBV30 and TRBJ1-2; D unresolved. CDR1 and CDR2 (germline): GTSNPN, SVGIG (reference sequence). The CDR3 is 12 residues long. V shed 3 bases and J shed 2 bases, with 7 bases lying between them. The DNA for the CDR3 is TGTGCCTGGAGGGCAGCCAACTATGGCTACACCTTC. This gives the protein CAWRAANYGYTF.

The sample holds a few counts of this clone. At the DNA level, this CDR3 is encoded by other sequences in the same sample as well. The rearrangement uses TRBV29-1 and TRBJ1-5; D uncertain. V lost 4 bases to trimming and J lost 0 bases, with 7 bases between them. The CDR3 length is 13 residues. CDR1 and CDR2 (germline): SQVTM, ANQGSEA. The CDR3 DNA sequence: TGCAGCGTTGGGGAAAATAGCAATCAGCCCCAGCATTTT. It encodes CSVGENSNQPQHF. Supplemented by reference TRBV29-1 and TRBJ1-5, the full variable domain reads SAVISQKPSRDICQRGTSLTIQCQVDSQVTMMFWYRQQPGQSLTLIATANQGSEATYESGFVIDKFPISRPNLTFSTLTVSNMSPEDSSIYLCSVGENSNQPQHFGDGTRLSIL.

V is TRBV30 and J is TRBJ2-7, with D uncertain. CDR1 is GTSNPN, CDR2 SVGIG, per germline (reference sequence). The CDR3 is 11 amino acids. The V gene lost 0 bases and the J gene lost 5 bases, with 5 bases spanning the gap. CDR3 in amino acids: CAWSVGDEQYF. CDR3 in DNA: TGTGCCTGGAGTGTCGGTGACGAGCAGTACTTC. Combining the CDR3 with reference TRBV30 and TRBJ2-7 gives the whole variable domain SQTIHQWPATLVQPVGSPLSLECTVEGTSNPNLYWYRQAAGRGLQLLFYSVGIGQISSEVPQNLSASRPQDRQFILSSKKLLLSDSGFYLCAWSVGDEQYFGPGTRLTVT.

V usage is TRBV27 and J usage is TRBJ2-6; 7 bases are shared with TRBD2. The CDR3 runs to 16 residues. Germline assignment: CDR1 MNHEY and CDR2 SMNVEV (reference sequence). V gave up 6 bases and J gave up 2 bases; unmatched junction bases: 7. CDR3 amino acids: CASSRLLAAGANVLTF. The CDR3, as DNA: TGTGCCAGCAGCCGACTTCTAGCGGCTGGGGCCAACGTCCTGACTTTC.

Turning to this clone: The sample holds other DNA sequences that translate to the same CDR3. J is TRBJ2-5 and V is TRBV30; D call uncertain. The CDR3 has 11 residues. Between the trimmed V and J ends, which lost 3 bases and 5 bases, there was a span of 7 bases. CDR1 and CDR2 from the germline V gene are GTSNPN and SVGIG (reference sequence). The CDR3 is CAWRGRETQYF. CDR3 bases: TGTGCCTGGAGAGGGCGGGAGACCCAGTACTTC.

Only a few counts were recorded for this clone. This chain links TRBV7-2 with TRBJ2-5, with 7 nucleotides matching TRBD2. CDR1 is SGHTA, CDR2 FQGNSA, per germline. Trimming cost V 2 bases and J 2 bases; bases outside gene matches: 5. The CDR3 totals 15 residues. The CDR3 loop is CASSLQRGPQETQYF. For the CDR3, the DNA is TGTGCCAGCAGCTTACAGCGGGGCCCACAAGAGACCCAGTACTTC.

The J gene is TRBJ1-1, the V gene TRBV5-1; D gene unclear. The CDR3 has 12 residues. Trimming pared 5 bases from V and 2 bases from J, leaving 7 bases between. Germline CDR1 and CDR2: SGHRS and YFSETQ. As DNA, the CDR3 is TGCGCCAGCAGATACAGCAACACTGAAGCTTTCTTT. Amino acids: CASRYSNTEAFF.

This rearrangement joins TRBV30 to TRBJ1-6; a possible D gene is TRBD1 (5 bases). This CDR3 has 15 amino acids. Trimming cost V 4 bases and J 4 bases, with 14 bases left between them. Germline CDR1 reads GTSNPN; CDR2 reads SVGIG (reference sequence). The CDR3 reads CAWIKPGRYNSPLHF. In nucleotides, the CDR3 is TGTGCCTGGATCAAGCCGGGACGGTATAATTCACCCCTCCACTTT.

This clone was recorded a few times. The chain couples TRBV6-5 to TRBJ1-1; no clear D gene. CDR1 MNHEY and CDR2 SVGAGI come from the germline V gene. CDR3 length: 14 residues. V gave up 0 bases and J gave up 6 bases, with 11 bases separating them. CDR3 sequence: CASSYSPWGSEAFF. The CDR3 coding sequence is TGTGCCAGCAGTTACTCGCCGTGGGGTTCTGAAGCTTTCTTT.

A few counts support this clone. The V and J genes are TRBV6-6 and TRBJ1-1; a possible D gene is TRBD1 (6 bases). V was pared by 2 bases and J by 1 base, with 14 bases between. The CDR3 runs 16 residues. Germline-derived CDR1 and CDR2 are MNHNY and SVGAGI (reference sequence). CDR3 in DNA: TGTGCCAGCAGTTACGGAACAGGGCTTGGGAACACTGAAGCTTTCTTT. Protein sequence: CASSYGTGLGNTEAFF.

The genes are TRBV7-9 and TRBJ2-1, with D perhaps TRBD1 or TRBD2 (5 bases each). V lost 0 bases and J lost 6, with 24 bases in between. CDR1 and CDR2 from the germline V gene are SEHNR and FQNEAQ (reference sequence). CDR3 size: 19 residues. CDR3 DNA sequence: TGTGCCAGCAGCTTAGCTCAACCCAGGGTGAAAGGGAGTAGCAATGAGCAGTTCTTC. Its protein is CASSLAQPRVKGSSNEQFF.

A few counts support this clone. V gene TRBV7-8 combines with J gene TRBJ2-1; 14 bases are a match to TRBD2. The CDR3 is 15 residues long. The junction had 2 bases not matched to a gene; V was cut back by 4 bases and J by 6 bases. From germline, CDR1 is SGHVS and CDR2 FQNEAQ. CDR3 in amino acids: CASSSGLAGGNEQFF. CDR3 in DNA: TGTGCCAGCAGCTCCGGACTAGCGGGAGGCAATGAGCAGTTCTTC.